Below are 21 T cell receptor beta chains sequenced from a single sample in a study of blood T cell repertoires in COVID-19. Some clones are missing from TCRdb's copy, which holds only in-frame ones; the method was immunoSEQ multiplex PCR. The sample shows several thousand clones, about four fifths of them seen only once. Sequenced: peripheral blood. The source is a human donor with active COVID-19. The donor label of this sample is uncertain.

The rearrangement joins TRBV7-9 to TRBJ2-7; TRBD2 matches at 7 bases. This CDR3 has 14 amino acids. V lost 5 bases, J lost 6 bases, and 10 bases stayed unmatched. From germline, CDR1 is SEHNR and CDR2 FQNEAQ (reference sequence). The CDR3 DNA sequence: TGTGCCAGCAGCCCCGGCCTAGCGGTAACCGAGCAGTACTTC. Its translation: CASSPGLAVTEQYF.

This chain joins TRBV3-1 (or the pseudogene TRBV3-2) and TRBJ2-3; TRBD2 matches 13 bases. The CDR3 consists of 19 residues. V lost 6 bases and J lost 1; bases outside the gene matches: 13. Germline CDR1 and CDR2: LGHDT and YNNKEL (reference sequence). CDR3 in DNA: TGTGCCAGCAGTCGGGGACTAGCGGGATGGCCCAGAGGCACAGATACGCAGTATTTT. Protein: CASSRGLAGWPRGTDTQYF.

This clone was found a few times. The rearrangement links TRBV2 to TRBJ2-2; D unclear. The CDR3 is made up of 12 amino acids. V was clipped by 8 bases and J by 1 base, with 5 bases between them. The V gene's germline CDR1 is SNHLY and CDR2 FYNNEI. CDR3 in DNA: TGTGCCAGCGTAATGAACACCGGGGAGCTGTTTTTT. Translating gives CASVMNTGELFF.

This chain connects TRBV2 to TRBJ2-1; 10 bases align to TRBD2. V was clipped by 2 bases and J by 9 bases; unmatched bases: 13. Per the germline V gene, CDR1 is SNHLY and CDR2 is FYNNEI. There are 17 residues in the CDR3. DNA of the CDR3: TGTGCCAGCAGTGAAACGCTTTCGGGGCTAGCGGGAGTTGAGCAGTTCTTC. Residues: CASSETLSGLAGVEQFF.

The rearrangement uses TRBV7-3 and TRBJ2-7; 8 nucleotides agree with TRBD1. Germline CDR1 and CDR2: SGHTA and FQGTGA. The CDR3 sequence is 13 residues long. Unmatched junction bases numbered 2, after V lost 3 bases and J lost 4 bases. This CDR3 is CASSFGQGYEQYF. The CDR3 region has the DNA TGTGCCAGCAGCTTTGGACAGGGATACGAGCAGTACTTC.

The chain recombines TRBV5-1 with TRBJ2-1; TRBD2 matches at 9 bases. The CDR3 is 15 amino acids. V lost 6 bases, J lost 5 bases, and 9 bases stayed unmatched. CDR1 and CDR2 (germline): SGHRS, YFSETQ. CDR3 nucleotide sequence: TGCGCCAGCACAGCTAGAAGACTAGCGGACAATGAGCAGTTCTTC. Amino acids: CASTARRLADNEQFF.

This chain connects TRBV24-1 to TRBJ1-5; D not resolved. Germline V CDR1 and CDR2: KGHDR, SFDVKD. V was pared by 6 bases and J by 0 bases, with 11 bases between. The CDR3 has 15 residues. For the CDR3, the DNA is TGTGCCACCAGTCCGGGTGGCTTTAGCAATCAGCCCCAGCATTTT. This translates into CATSPGGFSNQPQHF.

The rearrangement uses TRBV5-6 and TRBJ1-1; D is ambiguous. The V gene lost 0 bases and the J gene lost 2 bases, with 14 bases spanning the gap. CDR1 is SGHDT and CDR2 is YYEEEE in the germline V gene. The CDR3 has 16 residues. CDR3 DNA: TGTGCCAGCAGCTTGGATCGCGGCCGTGCAAACACTGAAGCTTTCTTT. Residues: CASSLDRGRANTEAFF.

The CDR3 bases are TGTGCCAGCAGTGGAGGGACTTACCAATTGAGGAGCTACGAGCAGTACGTC. Amino acid sequence: CASSGGTYQLRSYEQYV. The genes are TRBV28 and TRBJ2-7; D may be TRBD2 (6 bases). The V gene lost 5 bases and the J gene lost 3 bases, with 23 bases spanning the gap. The CDR3 runs 17 residues. The V gene's germline CDR1 is MDHEN and CDR2 SYDVKM.

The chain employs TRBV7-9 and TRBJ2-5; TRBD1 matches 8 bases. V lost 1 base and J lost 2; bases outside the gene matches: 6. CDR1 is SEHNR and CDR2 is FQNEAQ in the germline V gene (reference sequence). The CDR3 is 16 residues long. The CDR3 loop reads CASSLEGQEFQETQYF. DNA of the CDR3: TGTGCCAGCAGCTTAGAGGGACAGGAATTTCAAGAGACCCAGTACTTC.

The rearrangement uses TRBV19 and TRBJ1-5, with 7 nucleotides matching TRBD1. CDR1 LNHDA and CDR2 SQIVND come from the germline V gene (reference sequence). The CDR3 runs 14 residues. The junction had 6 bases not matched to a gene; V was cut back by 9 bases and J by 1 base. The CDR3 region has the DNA TGTGCCAGCAGGGGGTTTAGGAGCAATCAGCCCCAGCATTTT. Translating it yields CASRGFRSNQPQHF.

The CDR3 loop reads CASSLSISGNEQFF. The CDR3 bases are TGTGCCAGCTCACTTAGTATATCCGGGAATGAGCAGTTCTTC. The chain uses TRBV18 and TRBJ2-1; no firm D call. The CDR3 is made up of 14 amino acids. CDR1 and CDR2 (germline): KGHSH, LQKENI. Between the trimmed V and J ends, which lost 4 bases and 7 bases, there was a span of 14 bases.

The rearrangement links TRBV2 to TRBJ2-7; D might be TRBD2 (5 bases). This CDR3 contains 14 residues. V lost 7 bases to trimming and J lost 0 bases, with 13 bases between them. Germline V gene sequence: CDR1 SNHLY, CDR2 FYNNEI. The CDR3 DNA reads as TGTGCCAGCAAGGAGGCGGTAATCTCCTACGAGCAGTACGTC. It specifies CASKEAVISYEQYV.

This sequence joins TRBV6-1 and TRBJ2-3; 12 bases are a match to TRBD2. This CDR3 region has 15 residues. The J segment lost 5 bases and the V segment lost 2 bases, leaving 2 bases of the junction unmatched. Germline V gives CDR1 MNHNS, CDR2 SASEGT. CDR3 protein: CASSELAGGIDTQYF. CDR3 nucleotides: TGTGCCAGCAGTGAACTAGCGGGAGGGATAGATACGCAGTATTTT.

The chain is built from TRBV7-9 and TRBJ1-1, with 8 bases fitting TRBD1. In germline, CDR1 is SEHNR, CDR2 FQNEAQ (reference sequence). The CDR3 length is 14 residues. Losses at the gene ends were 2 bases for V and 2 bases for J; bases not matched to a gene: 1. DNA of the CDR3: TGTGCCAGCAGCTTACAGGGGGCCAACACTGAAGCTTTCTTT. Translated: CASSLQGANTEAFF.

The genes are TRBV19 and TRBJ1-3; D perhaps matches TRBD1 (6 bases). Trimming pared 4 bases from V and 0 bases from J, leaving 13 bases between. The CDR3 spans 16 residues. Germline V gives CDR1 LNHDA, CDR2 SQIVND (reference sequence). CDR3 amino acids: CASSNGQLSSGNTIYF. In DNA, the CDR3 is TGTGCCAGTAGTAACGGACAGCTGAGCTCTGGAAACACCATATATTTT.

The CDR3 nucleotides are TGTGCCATCAGTGACCGAGGGACTAGCGGGGATACGCAGTATTTT. Translated: CAISDRGTSGDTQYF. V gene TRBV10-3 combines with J gene TRBJ2-3; 12 bases line up with TRBD2. V lost 3 bases to trimming and J lost 6 bases; unmatched junction nucleotides: 4. Germline V gene lookup returns CDR1 ENHRY and CDR2 SYGVKD. This CDR3 has 15 residues.

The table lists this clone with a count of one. CDR3 coding DNA: TGTGCCAGCAGTTACCCTGGACAGGGGGCCCCCTATGGCTACACCTTC. Translating gives CASSYPGQGAPYGYTF. The rearrangement links TRBV6-2 or TRBV6-3 to TRBJ1-2; 11 nucleotides line up with TRBD1. The germline gives CDR1 MNHEY, CDR2 SVGEGT. V gave up 2 bases and J gave up 4 bases; unmatched junction bases: 6. The CDR3 has 16 residues.

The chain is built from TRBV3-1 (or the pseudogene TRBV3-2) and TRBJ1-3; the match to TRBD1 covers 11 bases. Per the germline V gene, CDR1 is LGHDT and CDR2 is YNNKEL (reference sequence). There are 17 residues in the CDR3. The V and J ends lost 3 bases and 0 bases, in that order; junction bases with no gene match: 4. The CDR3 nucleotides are TGTGCCAGCAGCCAGGGACAGGGGGGGACCTCTGGAAACACCATATATTTT. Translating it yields CASSQGQGGTSGNTIYF.

As DNA, the CDR3 is TGTGCCAGTAGCAAGACAGTGACGGGCTACACCTTC. This encodes CASSKTVTGYTF. The chain uses TRBV19 and TRBJ1-2; D might be TRBD1 (5 bases). Deletions cut 6 bases from V and 8 bases from J, with 13 bases between. This CDR3 is built from 12 residues. CDR1 and CDR2 from the germline V gene are LNHDA and SQIVND (reference sequence).

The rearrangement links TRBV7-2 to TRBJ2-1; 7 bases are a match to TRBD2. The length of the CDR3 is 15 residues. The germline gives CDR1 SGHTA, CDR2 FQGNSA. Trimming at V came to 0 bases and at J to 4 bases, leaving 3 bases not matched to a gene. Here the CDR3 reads CASSLASGKYNEQFF. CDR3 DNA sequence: TGTGCCAGCAGCTTAGCCAGCGGGAAGTACAATGAGCAGTTCTTC.